These T cell receptor beta chains were read from a single sample in a study of blood T cell repertoires in COVID-19. TCRdb's table, derived via immunoSEQ multiplex PCR, lists solely in-frame clones and lacks some. The sample contains about 220,000 clones, just over 85% of which appear only once. The sample comprised PBMCs or T cells enriched from blood (not recorded which). These receptors were taken from a woman in her forties or fifties with acute COVID-19. Both conserved end residues are part of each CDR3. The D gene is left open where the match is weak. Where a row states a size, it is once, few, many or the class of an expanded clone; other rows omit it.

TRBJ1-6 | TRBD1 | . | TRBV7-2 | TGTGCCAGCAGCTTAGTTTTCCGACAGGGTTCACCCCTCCACTTT | CASSLVFRQGSPLHF
TRBJ2-2 | . | . | TRBV9 | TGTGCCAGCAGCGTAGGCGGGACCGGGGAGCTGTTTTTT | CASSVGGTGELFF
TRBJ1-1 | . | . | TRBV5-1 | TGCGCCAGCAGCTTGGATCCCAGGGTGGCGTTGTACACTGAAGCTTTCTTT | CASSLDPRVALYTEAFF
TRBJ1-5 | . | . | TRBV4-1 | TGCGCCAGCAGCCAAGGTTGGTCGGTGAGCAATCAGCCCCAGCATTTT | CASSQGWSVSNQPQHF
TRBJ1-4 | . | . | TRBV6-1 | TGTGCCAGCAGTGAAGGGCGACGGAGGAATGAAAAACTGTTTTTT | CASSEGRRRNEKLFF
TRBJ1-1 | TRBD1 | . | TRBV18 | TGTGCCAGCTCACCCGGGACAGTAAACACTGAAGCTTTCTTT | CASSPGTVNTEAFF
TRBJ2-7 | . | . | TRBV27 | TGTGCCAGCTCTTTTTTCGGGGTTCACGAGCAGTACTTC | CASSFFGVHEQYF
TRBJ1-2 | TRBD1 | . | TRBV18 | TGTGCCAGCTCACTGGGACAGGAGGAAGGCTACACCTTC | CASSLGQEEGYTF
TRBJ1-4 | . | . | TRBV19 | TGTGCCAGTAGTGCGGACAGATTAACAACTAATGAAAAACTGTTTTTT | CASSADRLTTNEKLFF
TRBJ2-1 | TRBD2 | few | TRBV28 | TGTGCCAGCAGTGCTAGGACTAGCGGGAGGGGCGATGAGCAGTTCTTC | CASSARTSGRGDEQFF
TRBJ2-3 | TRBD2 | . | TRBV27 | TGTGCCAGCAGGACTAGCGGGTACACAGATACGCAGTATTTT | CASRTSGYTDTQYF
TRBJ2-1 | . | . | TRBV25-1 | TGTGCCAGCAGTGACCGGAGGTGGGGTGAGCAGTTCTTC | CASSDRRWGEQFF
TRBJ1-6 | TRBD1 | . | TRBV27 | TGTGCCAGCGGCCACAGGGGCCTCCTCCACTTT | CASGHRGLLHF
TRBJ1-5 | TRBD1 | . | TRBV25-1 | TGTGCCAGCGGACAGGGGGGCTCTCAGCCCCAGCATTTT | CASGQGGSQPQHF
TRBJ2-5 | . | . | TRBV11-2 | TGTGCCAGCAGCTTAGGGTTGGACAGTGTGCGTCAAGAGACCCAGTACTTC | CASSLGLDSVRQETQYF
TRBJ1-2 | . | . | TRBV7-6 | TGTGCCAGCAGCTTAGAGGCAAGCGGCTTCTATGGCTACACCTTC | CASSLEASGFYGYTF
TRBJ1-5 | . | once | TRBV2 | TGTGCCAGCAAACAGGGCGCTCTGAATCAGCCCCAGCATTTT | CASKQGALNQPQHF
TRBJ2-3 | TRBD2 | . | TRBV5-1 | TGCGCCAGCAGCCAGACCCTGACCCTAGCGGGAGGGTACACAGATACGCAGTATTTT | CASSQTLTLAGGYTDTQYF
TRBJ1-2 | . | . | TRBV28 | TGTGCCAGCAGTTCGAGGCTCGGCTACACCTTC | CASSSRLGYTF
TRBJ1-6 | . | . | TRBV14 | TGTGCCAGCAGCCCTCAAATACGGTCACCCCTCCACTTT | CASSPQIRSPLHF
TRBJ2-7 | TRBD2 | . | TRBV9 | TGTGCCAGCAGCCCTCCAGGACTAGCGGGCCCCTACGAGCAGTACTTC | CASSPPGLAGPYEQYF
TRBJ2-2 | . | . | TRBV2 | TGTGCCAGCGGGGCTTATTGGGGCGAGAACACCGGGGAGCTGTTTTTT | CASGAYWGENTGELFF
TRBJ2-6 | TRBD1 | . | TRBV27 | TGTGCCAGCAGACTGGCCGGGACAGGGAGCCACACTGGGGCCAACGTCCTGACTTTC | CASRLAGTGSHTGANVLTF
TRBJ1-1 | . | . | TRBV4-1 | TGCGCCAGCAGCCAAGGGGAGGTCTCCAACACTGAAGCTTTCTTT | CASSQGEVSNTEAFF
TRBJ2-1 | TRBD1 | . | TRBV27 | TGTGCCAGCAGTTCCCTTAGGACAGGGTCCTACAATGAGCAGTTCTTC | CASSSLRTGSYNEQFF
TRBJ2-2 | . | . | TRBV11-2 | TGTGCCAGCAGCCCCAGACTAGTTTACGGGGAGCTGTTTTTT | CASSPRLVYGELFF
TRBJ2-4 | TRBD1 | . | TRBV5-1 | TGCGCCAGCAGCCCGGGACAGGGAATAGCCAAAAACATTCAGTACTTC | CASSPGQGIAKNIQYF
TRBJ1-1 | . | . | TRBV29-1 | TGCAGCGTTGAAAGAGGGAACACTGAAGCTTTCTTT | CSVERGNTEAFF
TRBJ2-3 | TRBD2 | . | TRBV6-2/TRBV6-3 | TGTGCCAGCAGTGACAAGCGGGAGGGCACAGATACGCAGTATTTT | CASSDKREGTDTQYF
TRBJ2-7 | TRBD1 | . | TRBV10-3 | TGTGCCATCAGCGGGGACAGGGTAACCTACGAGCAGTACTTC | CAISGDRVTYEQYF
TRBJ1-4 | TRBD1 | . | TRBV2 | TGTGCCAGCAGGACAGGGGTAGCTTTCGAAAAACTGTTTTTT | CASRTGVAFEKLFF
TRBJ1-5 | TRBD1 | . | TRBV24-1 | TGTGCCACCAGTGACCTACCCGTCAGGGGGCATGGGGAGCCCCAGCATTTT | CATSDLPVRGHGEPQHF